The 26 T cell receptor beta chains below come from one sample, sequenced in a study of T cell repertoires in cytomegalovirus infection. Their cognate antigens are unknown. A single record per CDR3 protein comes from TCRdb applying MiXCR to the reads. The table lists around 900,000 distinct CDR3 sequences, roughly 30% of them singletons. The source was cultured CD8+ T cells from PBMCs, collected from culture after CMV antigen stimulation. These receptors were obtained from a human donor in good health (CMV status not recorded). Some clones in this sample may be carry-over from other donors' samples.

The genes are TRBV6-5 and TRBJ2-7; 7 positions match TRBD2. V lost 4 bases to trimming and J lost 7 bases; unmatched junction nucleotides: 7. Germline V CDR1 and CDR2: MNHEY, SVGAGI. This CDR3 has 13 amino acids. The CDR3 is CASSLRERREQYF. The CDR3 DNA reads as TGTGCCAGCAGTTTGCGGGAGCGGCGGGAGCAGTACTTC.

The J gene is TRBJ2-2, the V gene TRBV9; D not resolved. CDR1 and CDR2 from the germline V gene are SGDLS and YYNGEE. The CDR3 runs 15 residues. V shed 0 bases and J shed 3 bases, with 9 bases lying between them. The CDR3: CASSVEAGDTGELFF. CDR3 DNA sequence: TGTGCCAGCAGCGTAGAGGCAGGTGACACCGGGGAGCTGTTTTTT.

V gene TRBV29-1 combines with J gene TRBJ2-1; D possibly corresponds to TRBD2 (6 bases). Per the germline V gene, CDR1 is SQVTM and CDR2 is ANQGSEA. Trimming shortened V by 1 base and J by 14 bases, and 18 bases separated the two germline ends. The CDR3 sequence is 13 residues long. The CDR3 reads CSVEVPTWGVKFF. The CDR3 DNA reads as TGCAGCGTTGAAGTCCCCACCTGGGGGGTAAAGTTCTTC.

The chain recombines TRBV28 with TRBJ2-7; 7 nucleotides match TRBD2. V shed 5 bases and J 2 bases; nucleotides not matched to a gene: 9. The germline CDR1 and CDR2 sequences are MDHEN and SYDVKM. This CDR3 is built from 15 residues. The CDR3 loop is CASSGGGDPAYEQYV. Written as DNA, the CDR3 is TGTGCCAGCAGTGGGGGGGGGGACCCAGCCTACGAGCAGTACGTC.

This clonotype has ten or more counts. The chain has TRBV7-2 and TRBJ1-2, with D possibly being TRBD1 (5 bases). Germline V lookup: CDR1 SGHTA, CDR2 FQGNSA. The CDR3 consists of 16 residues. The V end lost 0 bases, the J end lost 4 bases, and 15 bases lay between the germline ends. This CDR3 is CASSLANIQVIYGYTF. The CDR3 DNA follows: TGTGCCAGCAGCTTAGCGAACATACAGGTGATCTATGGCTACACCTTC.

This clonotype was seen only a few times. CDR3 nucleotides: TGTGCCAGCAGTCGAACAGAGACCCAGTACTTC. Translating it yields CASSRTETQYF. This chain connects TRBV6-2 or TRBV6-3 to TRBJ2-5, with no clear D. Germline CDR1 is MNHEY and CDR2 is SVGEGT. Trimming removed 5 bases at V and 4 bases at J, with 5 bases between. This CDR3 region has 11 residues.

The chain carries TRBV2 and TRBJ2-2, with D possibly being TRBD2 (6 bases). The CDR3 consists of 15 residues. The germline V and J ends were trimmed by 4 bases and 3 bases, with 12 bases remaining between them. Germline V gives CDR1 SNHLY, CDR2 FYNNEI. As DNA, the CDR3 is TGTGCCAGCAGTGGACCGGGGGTCGACACCGGGGAGCTGTTTTTT. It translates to CASSGPGVDTGELFF.

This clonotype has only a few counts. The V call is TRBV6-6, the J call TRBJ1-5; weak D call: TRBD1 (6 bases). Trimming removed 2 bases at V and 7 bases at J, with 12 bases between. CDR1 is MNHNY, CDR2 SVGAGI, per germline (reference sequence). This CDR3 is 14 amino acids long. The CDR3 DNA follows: TGTGCCAGCAGTTACGGGGACACAGGGCAGCCCCAGCATTTT. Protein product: CASSYGDTGQPQHF.

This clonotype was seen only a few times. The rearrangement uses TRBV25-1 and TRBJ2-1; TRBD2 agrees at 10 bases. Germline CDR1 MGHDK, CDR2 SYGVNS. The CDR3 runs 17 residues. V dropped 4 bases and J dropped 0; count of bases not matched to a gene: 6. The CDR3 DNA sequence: TGTGCCAGCAGTGGACTAGCGGGTTTGAGCTCCTACAATGAGCAGTTCTTC. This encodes CASSGLAGLSSYNEQFF.

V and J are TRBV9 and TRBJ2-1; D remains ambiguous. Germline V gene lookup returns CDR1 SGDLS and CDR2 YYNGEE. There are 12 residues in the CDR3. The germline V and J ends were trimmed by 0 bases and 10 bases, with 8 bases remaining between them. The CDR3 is CASSVVSGEQFF. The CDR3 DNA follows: TGTGCCAGCAGCGTAGTGAGTGGGGAGCAGTTCTTC.

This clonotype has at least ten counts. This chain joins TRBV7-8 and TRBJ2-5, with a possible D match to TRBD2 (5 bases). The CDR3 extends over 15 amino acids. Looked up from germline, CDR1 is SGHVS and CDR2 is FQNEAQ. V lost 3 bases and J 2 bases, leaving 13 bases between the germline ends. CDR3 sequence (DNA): TGTGCCAGCAGCTTTGATGTAGAGGGACAAGAGACCCAGTACTTC. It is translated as CASSFDVEGQETQYF.

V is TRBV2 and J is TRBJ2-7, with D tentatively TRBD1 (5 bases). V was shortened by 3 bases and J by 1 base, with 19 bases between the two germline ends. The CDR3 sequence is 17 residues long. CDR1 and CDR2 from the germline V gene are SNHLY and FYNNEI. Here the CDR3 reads CASSDWQGPRESYEQYF. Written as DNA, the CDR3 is TGTGCCAGCAGTGACTGGCAGGGCCCGAGAGAGTCCTACGAGCAGTACTTC.

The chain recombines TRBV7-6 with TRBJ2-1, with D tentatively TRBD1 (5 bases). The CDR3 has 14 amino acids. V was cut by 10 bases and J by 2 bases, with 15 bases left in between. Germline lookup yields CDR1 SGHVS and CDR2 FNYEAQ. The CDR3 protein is CATKQEDTYNEQFF. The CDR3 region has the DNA TGTGCCACGAAACAGGAAGACACCTACAATGAGCAGTTCTTC.

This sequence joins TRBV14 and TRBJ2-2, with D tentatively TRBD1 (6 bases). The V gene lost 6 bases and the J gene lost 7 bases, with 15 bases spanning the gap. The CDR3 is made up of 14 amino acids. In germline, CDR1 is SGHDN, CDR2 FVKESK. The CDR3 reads CASRDRQLDGELFF. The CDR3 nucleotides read TGTGCCAGCAGGGACAGACAACTAGACGGGGAGCTGTTTTTT.

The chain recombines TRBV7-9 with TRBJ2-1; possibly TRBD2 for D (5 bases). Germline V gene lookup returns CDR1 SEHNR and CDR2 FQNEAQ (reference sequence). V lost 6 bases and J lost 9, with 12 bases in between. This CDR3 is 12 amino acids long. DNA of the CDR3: TGTGCCAGCAGGCCCGGTCGGGGTGAGCAGTTCTTC. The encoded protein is CASRPGRGEQFF.

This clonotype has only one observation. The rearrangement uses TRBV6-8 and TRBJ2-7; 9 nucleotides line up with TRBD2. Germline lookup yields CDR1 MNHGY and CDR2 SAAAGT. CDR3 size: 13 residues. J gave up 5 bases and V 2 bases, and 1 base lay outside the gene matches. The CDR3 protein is CASSYIAGDEQYV. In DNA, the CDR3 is TGTGCCAGCAGTTACATAGCGGGAGACGAGCAGTACGTC.

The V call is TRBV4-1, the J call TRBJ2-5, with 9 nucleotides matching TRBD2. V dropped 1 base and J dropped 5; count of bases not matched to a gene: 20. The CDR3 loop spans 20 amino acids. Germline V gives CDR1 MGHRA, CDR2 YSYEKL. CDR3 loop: CASSQGILHSSGAALETQYF. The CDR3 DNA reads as TGCGCCAGCAGCCAAGGCATCCTCCATTCTAGCGGGGCGGCCCTTGAGACCCAGTACTTC.

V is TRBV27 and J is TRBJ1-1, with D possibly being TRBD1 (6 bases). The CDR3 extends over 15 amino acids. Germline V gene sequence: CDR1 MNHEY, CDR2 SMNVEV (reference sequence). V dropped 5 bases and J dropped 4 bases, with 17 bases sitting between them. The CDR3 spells CASSPIPTGFTEAFF. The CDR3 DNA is TGTGCCAGCAGTCCCATCCCCACAGGGTTCACTGAAGCTTTCTTT.

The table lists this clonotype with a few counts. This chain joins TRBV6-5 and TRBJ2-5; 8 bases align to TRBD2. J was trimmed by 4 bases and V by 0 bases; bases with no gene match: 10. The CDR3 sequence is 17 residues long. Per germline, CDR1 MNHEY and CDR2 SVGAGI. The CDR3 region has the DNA TGTGCCAGCAGTTACTCGCCAGCGGGGGCCGGGATAGAGACCCAGTACTTC. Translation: CASSYSPAGAGIETQYF.

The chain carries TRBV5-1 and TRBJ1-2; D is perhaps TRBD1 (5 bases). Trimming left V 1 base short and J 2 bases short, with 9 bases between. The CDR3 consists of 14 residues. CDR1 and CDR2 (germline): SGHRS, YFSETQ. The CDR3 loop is CASSLRGKNYGYTF. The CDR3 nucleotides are TGCGCCAGCAGCTTGCGGGGGAAGAACTATGGCTACACCTTC.

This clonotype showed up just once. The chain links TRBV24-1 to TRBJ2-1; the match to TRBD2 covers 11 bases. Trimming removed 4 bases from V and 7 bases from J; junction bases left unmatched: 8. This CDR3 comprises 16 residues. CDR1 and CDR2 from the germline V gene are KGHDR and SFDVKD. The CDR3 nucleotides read TGTGCCACCAGTGACCTTAGCGGGGGGGCCTGGAATGAGCAGTTCTTC. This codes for CATSDLSGGAWNEQFF.

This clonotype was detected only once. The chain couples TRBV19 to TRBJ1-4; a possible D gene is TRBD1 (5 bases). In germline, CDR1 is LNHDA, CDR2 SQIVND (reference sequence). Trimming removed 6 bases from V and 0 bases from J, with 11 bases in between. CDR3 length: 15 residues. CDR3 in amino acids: CASSPRGSTNEKLFF. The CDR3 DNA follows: TGTGCCAGTAGCCCTCGGGGGTCAACTAATGAAAAACTGTTTTTT.

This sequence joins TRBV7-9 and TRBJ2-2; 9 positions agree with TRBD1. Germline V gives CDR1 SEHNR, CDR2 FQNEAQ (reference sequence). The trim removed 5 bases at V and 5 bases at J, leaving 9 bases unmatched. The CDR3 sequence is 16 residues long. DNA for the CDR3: TGTGCCAGCAGCGAACGAGGGACAGGGAGGACCGGGGAGCTGTTTTTT. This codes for CASSERGTGRTGELFF.

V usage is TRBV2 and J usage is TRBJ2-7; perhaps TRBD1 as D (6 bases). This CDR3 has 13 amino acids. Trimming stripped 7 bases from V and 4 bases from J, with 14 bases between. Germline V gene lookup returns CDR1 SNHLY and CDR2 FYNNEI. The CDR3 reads CASIQGIGYEQYF. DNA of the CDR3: TGTGCCAGCATACAGGGCATAGGTTACGAGCAGTACTTC.

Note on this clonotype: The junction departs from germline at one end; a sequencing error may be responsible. CDR3 protein: CSVEGNSNSYEQYF. DNA of the CDR3: TGCAGCGTCGAAGGTAACAGTAATTCCTACGAGCAGTACTTC. The chain uses TRBV29-1 and TRBJ2-7; unclear D gene. The CDR3 is made up of 14 amino acids. Germline lookup yields CDR1 SQVTM and CDR2 ANQGSEA.

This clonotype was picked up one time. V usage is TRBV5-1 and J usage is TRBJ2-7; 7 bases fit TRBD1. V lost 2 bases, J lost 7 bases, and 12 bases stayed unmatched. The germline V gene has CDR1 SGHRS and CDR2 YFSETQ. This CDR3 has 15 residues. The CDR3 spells CASSFTTGKFGEQYF. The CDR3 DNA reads TGCGCCAGCAGCTTTACGACAGGGAAATTTGGAGAGCAGTACTTC.